This paragraph reports one T cell receptor (beta chain). No cognate antigen has been identified for it. Within one base of it there is no much larger clone, and no base qualities were kept. The donors were healthy, HIV-negative adults who had no recently reported acute infections or vaccinations. Every donor was a Caucasian adult living in Nashville, Tennessee, USA. CD4+ T cells were enriched by magnetic negative selection, after which naive cells were positively selected on CD45RA and the negative fraction was taken as the memory subset. After blood collection by leukapheresis, PBMCs were isolated using Ficoll-Histopaque density gradient centrifugation and then cryopreserved in the vapor phase of liquid nitrogen. Analytical flow cytometry was used to check the purity and quantity of every magnetically sorted T cell population. Genomic DNA was isolated from every sorted fraction and measured by UV absorbance on a Nanodrop 2000c.

The sample comes from a study of shared clonotypes between healthy human individuals (dated by TCRdb to the early 2020s). With respect to the entire study: Three men and a couple of women, aged 18 to 49 years, made up the cohort. To increase sequencing depth and limit assay-specific biases, TCR repertoire library preparation and sequencing were carried out by different laboratories using diverse techniques. Per donor, three plates each were used for CD4 naive and CD4 memory, two for CD8 naive, and one for CD8 memory. Between about 0.85 and 8.9 billion PBMCs per donor were obtained by leukapheresis. To estimate repertoire size and how much clonotype sharing occurs between individuals, the study deeply sequenced the blood TCR repertoires of roughly 5 healthy adults.

TCR CDR3 regions were amplified from genomic DNA by multiplex PCR using the deep immunoSEQ assay. Extracted genomic DNA from each cell subset was distributed evenly across all wells of several immunoSEQ 96-well plates, and each plate was treated as a replicate. For sorted subsets, each replicate PCR was loaded with approximately 0.2 ug genomic DNA, equivalent to approximately 27,000 T cell genomes. Purified libraries were measured with a Qubit 3.0 fluorometer, size-checked on a Bioanalyzer 2100, and measured again with the KAPA Library Quantification kit. Every immunoSEQ 96-well plate was sequenced on a dedicated single-read 150-cycle Illumina NextSeq 550 flow cell. In the paper's pipeline: Because the immunoSEQ output held only junctional sequences and lacked quality scores, the filtering could not match the filtering applied to full-length reads. To assign V/J genes and CDR3, sequences were annotated against IMGT germline references using PyIR, a Python wrapper for IgBLAST v1.9. Any read was removed if the V/J assignment was weak (E-value above 1e-6), the CDR3 was missing, or the read contained stop codons, out-of-frame junctions, or ambiguous translated residues. A V3J clonotype was defined by an identical inferred V gene, J gene, and CDR3 amino acid sequence. Percentage overlap between repertoires was computed as shared unique clonotypes divided by the size of the smaller repertoire. Repertoire richness was assessed with RTK rarefaction, the Chao1 estimator, and Recon v2.1 estimates of unobserved clonotypes. For all TCRbeta clonotypes obtained by the gDNA method from several donors, generation probabilities were computed with OLGA. Imported from immuneACCESS, the table was reduced by TCRdb to in-frame sequences with V and J called. These copies leave out some clones; in studies compared against another copy, an unresolved V gene accounts for under half, and the cause of the remainder is not known. V and J calls and clone size are given by that table; D and trimming were obtained from the DNA. This sample holds roughly 640,000 clones; less than 98% were observed only once. Less than 0.065% of the sample belongs to the ten largest clones.

Paper-wide results and their limitations: Larger estimated clonotype richness was generally found for naive subsets than for memory subsets. Roughly 5% of naive CD4, roughly 3.5% of naive CD8, 2.3% of memory CD4, and less than 0.45% of memory CD8 clonotypes were shared across several donors. The small number of donors limited the genetic and exposure-history diversity represented. Incomplete sequencing was indicated by rarefaction of sorted-subset datasets, despite the large sequencing depth. Pairwise subsampling led to the expectation that sequencing depth would affect the degree of clonotype sharing among donors. Higher generation probabilities were observed for clonotypes shared by all four sorted-subset donors than for non-shared clonotypes. Sampling was limited to blood, and TCR repertoires in tissue likely differ from TCR repertoires in blood.

This receptor was identified in a woman aged 25-40 years in good health. Sequencing used naive CD4+ T cells sorted from blood. This sample's cell subset or site label indicates: CD45RA+ positively selected.

The CDR3 region reads CASGHYEQYF. The sequence in DNA is TGTGCCAGCGGACACTACGAGCAGTACTTC. Recombination connected TRBV7-9 to TRBJ2-7; a weak D assignment points to TRBD1 (5 bases agree). Between the V and J ends, shortened by 8 bases and 3 bases respectively, the junction contains 5 bases. For CDR1 and CDR2, the germline V gene (reference sequence) lists SEHNR and FQNEAQ. The CDR3 numbers 10 residues from cysteine through phenylalanine. Only CDR3 DNA remains: 30 bases, in frame from the first base.